These 6 T cell receptor beta chains were all obtained from the same sample, sequenced in a study of patients and donors after allogeneic stem cell transplantation. Using its own MiXCR run on the RT-PCR reads, TCRdb lists one record per CDR3 protein. The table has about 960,000 distinct CDR3 sequences, about a sixth seen once. Sequenced sample: blood, either unsorted or a sorted T cell fraction (not recorded which). The receptors derive from a human donor who was either an allogeneic HSCT recipient or a stem cell or donor lymphocyte infusion donor (not recorded which). It is not recorded whose cells these are; they may come from a transplant donor.

This clonotype was seen a handful of times. The rearrangement joins TRBV12-3 or TRBV12-4 to TRBJ1-2; D call uncertain. The CDR3 totals 14 residues. The V gene lost 5 bases and the J gene lost 0 bases, with 10 bases spanning the gap. The CDR3 nucleotides are TGTGCCAGCAGTCCTCCATTGCCTAACTATGGCTACACCTTC. This gives the protein CASSPPLPNYGYTF.

The chain recombines TRBV2 with TRBJ2-5, with 8 bases lining up with TRBD2. Unmatched junction bases numbered 2, after V lost 8 bases and J lost 0 bases. Germline values: CDR1 SNHLY, CDR2 FYNNEI. CDR3 length equals 13 residues. The CDR3 spells CASAGGYQETQYF. The CDR3 region has the DNA TGTGCCAGCGCGGGGGGATACCAAGAGACCCAGTACTTC.

This clonotype was observed a few times. The chain carries TRBV12-5 and TRBJ2-1; D may be TRBD1 (8 bases). CDR1 is LGHNT and CDR2 is FRNRAP in the germline V gene. Trimming removed 5 bases at V and 4 bases at J, with 15 bases between. The CDR3 loop spans 15 amino acids. The CDR3 is CASGPGQGGYNEQFF. The CDR3 bases are TGTGCTAGTGGTCCTGGACAGGGAGGGTACAATGAGCAGTTCTTC.

The rearrangement links TRBV18 to TRBJ1-1, with D hard to call. In germline, CDR1 is KGHSH, CDR2 LQKENI. The V end was cut by 3 bases, the J end by 1 base, with 12 bases between. This CDR3 is 15 amino acids long. The CDR3: CASSPLTEPNTEAFF. The CDR3 DNA is TGTGCCAGCTCACCGCTTACGGAACCGAACACTGAAGCTTTCTTT.

This clonotype turned up a few times. The chain is built from TRBV19 and TRBJ1-5; D is uncertain. Germline lookup yields CDR1 LNHDA and CDR2 SQIVND (reference sequence). V dropped 3 bases and J dropped 5 bases, with 11 bases sitting between them. The CDR3 has 14 amino acids. The DNA of the CDR3 is TGTGCCAGTAGTATTTCTCGAATTGATCAGCCCCAGCATTTT. Its translation is CASSISRIDQPQHF.

The CDR3 sequence is CASSYVYRVGTEAFF. DNA for the CDR3: TGTGCCAGCAGTTACGTGTACAGGGTGGGCACTGAAGCTTTCTTT. V gene TRBV6-5 combines with J gene TRBJ1-1; possible D gene TRBD1, 6 bases. The V gene lost 2 bases and the J gene lost 4 bases, with 14 bases spanning the gap. The CDR3 has 15 residues. CDR1 is MNHEY and CDR2 is SVGAGI in the germline V gene.